Below are 23 T cell receptor beta chains sequenced from a single sample in a study of brain T cells in children with intractable seizures. Here immunoSEQ multiplex PCR was the method, and the copy in TCRdb shows in-frame clones only, minus some. This table holds roughly 69,000 clones, 95% to 96% found once. Sequences were derived from peripheral blood, sampled at surgery. The receptors derive from a boy in the first two years of life with focal cortical dysplasia and intractable seizures.

The gene calls are TRBV28 and TRBJ1-4; TRBD1 matches at 10 bases. Germline lookup yields CDR1 MDHEN and CDR2 SYDVKM. This CDR3 has 17 residues. The J segment lost 3 bases and the V segment lost 2 bases, leaving 6 bases of the junction unmatched. Here the CDR3 reads CASSLRDRGRANEKLFF. CDR3 nucleotides: TGTGCCAGCAGTTTAAGGGACAGGGGTAGAGCTAATGAAAAACTGTTTTTT. Filled out from reference TRBV28 and TRBJ1-4, the complete variable domain reads DVKVTQSSRYLVKRTGEKVFLECVQDMDHENMFWYRQDPGLGLRLIYFSYDVKMKEKGDIPEGYSVSREKKERFSLILESASTNQTSMYLCASSLRDRGRANEKLFFGSGTQLSVL.

V and J are TRBV10-1 and TRBJ2-3; no firm D call. The CDR3 contains 13 residues. CDR1 and CDR2 from the germline V gene are WNHNN and SYGVQD (reference sequence). Trimming cost V 3 bases and J 7 bases, with 11 bases left between them. The CDR3 nucleotides read TGCGCCAGCAGTGACCGGACCTCAAATACGCAGTATTTT. The encoded protein is CASSDRTSNTQYF.

The chain carries TRBV11-3 and TRBJ1-5; D not certain. There are 18 residues in the CDR3. V was shortened by 5 bases and J by 3 bases, with 23 bases between the two germline ends. Germline CDR1 SGHNT, CDR2 YENEEA. CDR3: CASSTCGQDHRHNQPQHF. The CDR3 DNA reads as TGTGCCAGCAGCACCTGCGGGCAGGACCACCGCCACAATCAGCCCCAGCATTTT.

This chain joins TRBV28 and TRBJ1-2; D gene ambiguous. The V and J ends lost 8 bases and 5 bases respectively, with 15 bases between them. Germline-derived CDR1 and CDR2 are MDHEN and SYDVKM. The CDR3 length is 13 residues. The CDR3: CASAKPLLYGYTF. CDR3 nucleotides: TGTGCCAGCGCCAAGCCTCTCCTTTATGGCTACACCTTC.

The chain has TRBV5-6 and TRBJ2-1, with D possibly being TRBD2 (7 bases). The CDR3 consists of 15 residues. Germline lookup yields CDR1 SGHDT and CDR2 YYEEEE. Trimming stripped 0 bases from V and 6 bases from J, with 13 bases between. The CDR3 here is CASSLVGGAVNEQFF. The CDR3 bases are TGTGCCAGCAGCTTGGTTGGGGGGGCCGTCAATGAGCAGTTCTTC.

This clone was seen a handful of times. The chain joins TRBV2 to TRBJ2-7; 11 bases are shared with TRBD2. CDR1 SNHLY and CDR2 FYNNEI come from the germline V gene. The length of the CDR3 is 18 residues. Trimming removed 6 bases from V and 3 bases from J; junction bases left unmatched: 16. This chain's CDR3 is CASSHQTSGTTPYYEQYF. The CDR3 DNA reads TGTGCCAGCAGCCACCAGACTAGCGGGACCACTCCTTACTACGAGCAGTACTTC.

Only one count was recorded for this clone. The chain recombines TRBV2 with TRBJ2-2; 7 bases are shared with TRBD1. This CDR3 is 18 amino acids long. The germline gives CDR1 SNHLY, CDR2 FYNNEI. Losses at the gene ends were 3 bases for V and 3 bases for J; bases not matched to a gene: 13. CDR3 DNA sequence: TGTGCCAGCAGTGACTTGGTGATCGGGACAGACTACACCGGGGAGCTGTTTTTT. It translates to CASSDLVIGTDYTGELFF.

V is TRBV7-9 and J is TRBJ2-7; no reliable D call. V shed 1 base and J shed 0 bases, with 7 bases lying between them. The CDR3 is 14 residues long. Germline CDR1 SEHNR, CDR2 FQNEAQ (reference sequence). CDR3 sequence: CASSLVPSSYEQYF. The CDR3, as DNA: TGTGCCAGCAGCTTAGTGCCCAGCTCCTACGAGCAGTACTTC.

This sequence joins TRBV6-2 or TRBV6-3 and TRBJ2-1, with TRBD2 identical over 13 bases. This CDR3 region has 16 residues. The trim removed 2 bases at V and 8 bases at J, leaving 6 bases unmatched. CDR1 and CDR2 (germline): MNHEY, SVGEGT. The CDR3 DNA sequence: TGTGCCAGCAGTTACATACTAGCGGGAGGGCCGGATGAGCAGTTCTTC. Residues: CASSYILAGGPDEQFF.

The chain recombines TRBV3-1 (or the pseudogene TRBV3-2) with TRBJ2-1; D is unclear. There are 15 residues in the CDR3. Between the trimmed V and J ends, which lost 0 bases and 1 base, there was a span of 7 bases. Per the germline V gene, CDR1 is LGHDT and CDR2 is YNNKEL (reference sequence). The CDR3 DNA sequence: TGTGCCAGCAGCCAAGATTCCCTATCCTACAATGAGCAGTTCTTC. As protein: CASSQDSLSYNEQFF.

V is TRBV25-1 and J is TRBJ1-6; D may be TRBD1 (6 bases). V was clipped by 10 bases and J by 4 bases, with 11 bases between them. The V gene's germline CDR1 is MGHDK and CDR2 SYGVNS. The CDR3 runs 13 residues. The CDR3 coding sequence is TGTGCCACCCGGACAGCGTATAATTCACCCCTCCACTTT. Its protein product is CATRTAYNSPLHF.

The chain is built from TRBV2 and TRBJ2-1, with 10 bases identical to TRBD2. CDR3 length: 13 amino acids. Germline V gene data show CDR1 as SNHLY and CDR2 as FYNNEI. With 10 bases clipped from V and 6 bases from J, the junction kept 6 bases outside the gene matches. CDR3 DNA sequence: TGTGCCACCGTTAGCGGGAGGTTCAATGAGCAGTTCTTC. Amino acid sequence: CATVSGRFNEQFF.

The chain links TRBV18 to TRBJ2-1; 10 bases align to TRBD1. Germline CDR1 is KGHSH and CDR2 is LQKENI. The CDR3 is 16 amino acids. V lost 2 bases, J lost 2 bases, and 3 bases stayed unmatched. CDR3 nucleotide sequence: TGTGCCAGCTCACCAAGACAGGGGGCCGCCTACAATGAGCAGTTCTTC. Its protein product is CASSPRQGAAYNEQFF.

This chain links TRBV11-2 with TRBJ2-7; a possible D gene is TRBD1 (5 bases). The CDR3 contains 15 residues. V dropped 1 base and J dropped 2 bases, with 12 bases sitting between them. Germline CDR1 and CDR2: SGHAT and FQNNGV. The CDR3 region is CASSLGQGGPYEQYF. DNA for the CDR3: TGTGCCAGCAGCTTAGGGCAGGGCGGACCCTACGAGCAGTACTTC.

This chain connects TRBV5-1 to TRBJ1-1; tentative D call: TRBD1 (5 bases). Trimming took off 5 bases at V and 6 bases at J, with 11 bases between the two ends. This CDR3 comprises 12 residues. Looked up from germline, CDR1 is SGHRS and CDR2 is YFSETQ. The CDR3 DNA reads as TGCGCCAGCAGTTCCGACAGAGCTGAAGCTTTCTTT. Protein product: CASSSDRAEAFF.

This chain uses TRBV24-1 with TRBJ2-4; 9 bases line up with TRBD1. The length of the CDR3 is 18 residues. V lost 4 bases to trimming and J lost 2 bases; unmatched junction nucleotides: 11. Looked up from germline, CDR1 is KGHDR and CDR2 is SFDVKD. CDR3 nucleotide sequence: TGTGCCACCAGTGACTCGACTTACAGGGGGCAGTCCAAAAACATTCAGTACTTC. It specifies CATSDSTYRGQSKNIQYF.

V is TRBV10-3 and J is TRBJ1-1; D may be TRBD1 (5 bases). CDR3 length equals 15 residues. Germline CDR1 ENHRY, CDR2 SYGVKD. Trimming stripped 0 bases from V and 4 bases from J, with 12 bases between. The CDR3 sequence: CAISESAQGLTEAFF. The CDR3 region has the DNA TGTGCCATCAGTGAGTCGGCCCAGGGACTCACTGAAGCTTTCTTT.

The rearrangement links TRBV2 to TRBJ1-4; 8 bases align to TRBD1. This CDR3 has 15 amino acids. With V trimmed by 8 bases and J by 2 bases, 7 bases remained unmatched. The germline CDR1 and CDR2 sequences are SNHLY and FYNNEI. The CDR3: CASHRGGVTNEKLFF. The CDR3, as DNA: TGTGCCAGCCACAGGGGGGGAGTCACTAATGAAAAACTGTTTTTT.

The rearrangement links TRBV6-6 to TRBJ2-7; 8 bases map to TRBD2. V lost 3 bases, J lost 2 bases, and 3 bases stayed unmatched. The CDR3 has 14 amino acids. CDR1 and CDR2 (germline): MNHNY, SVGAGI (reference sequence). CDR3 coding DNA: TGTGCCAGCAGTTATACGGGAGGGCCCTACGAGCAGTACTTC. Translating gives CASSYTGGPYEQYF.

V gene TRBV19 combines with J gene TRBJ1-1, with a tentative D call TRBD1 (5 bases). The germline V gene has CDR1 LNHDA and CDR2 SQIVND (reference sequence). Trimming left V 6 bases short and J 7 bases short, with 9 bases between. This CDR3 has 11 amino acids. Written as DNA, the CDR3 is TGTGCCAGTAGACAGGTCGATGAAGCTTTCTTT. This translates into CASRQVDEAFF.

The chain employs TRBV28 and TRBJ2-3; 9 nucleotides line up with TRBD1. The CDR3 totals 15 residues. After removal of 5 bases from V and 4 bases from J, the junction contained 7 bases not matched to a gene. Germline V CDR1 and CDR2: MDHEN, SYDVKM. CDR3 sequence (DNA): TGTGCCAGCAGTGCCGGGACAGGGCTAGCAGATACGCAGTATTTT. Its translation: CASSAGTGLADTQYF.

V usage is TRBV27 and J usage is TRBJ1-4; unclear D gene. Per germline, CDR1 MNHEY and CDR2 SMNVEV (reference sequence). This CDR3 comprises 15 residues. The V end lost 5 bases, the J end lost 8 bases, and 18 bases lay between the germline ends. As DNA, the CDR3 is TGTGCCAGCAGTCCAAACCCTCCACACCGGGAAAAACTGTTTTTT. Its translation is CASSPNPPHREKLFF.

In its sample, this clone was seen a few times. The chain employs TRBV4-2 and TRBJ2-7, with TRBD2 matching 10 bases. The V segment lost 0 bases and the J segment 6 bases; nucleotides outside the gene matches: 8. The CDR3 has 16 amino acids. CDR1 is LGHNA and CDR2 is YNFKEQ in the germline V gene. The DNA of the CDR3 is TGTGCCAGCAGCCAAGACATCCGGCTAGCGGGAGTCGAGCAGTACTTC. Encoded protein: CASSQDIRLAGVEQYF.